Below, 16 T cell receptor beta chains from the same sample are listed, as sequenced in a study of OX40 agonist ivuxolimab in advanced cancers. The data were produced by immunoSEQ multiplex PCR, yet TCRdb's version contains in-frame clones alone and is incomplete. The sample includes 52,000 or so clones, approximately 81% seen only once; the top ten take 3.5% to 5.5%. The sample in question was CD4+ or CD8+ T cells sorted from blood, obtained in a trial of the OX40 agonist ivuxolimab. The source is an adult with an advanced solid tumor such as melanoma, head and neck, liver or kidney cancer.

This sequence joins TRBV6-4 and TRBJ2-2, with a possible D match to TRBD1 (5 bases). Deletions cut 3 bases from V and 4 bases from J, with 9 bases between. The germline CDR1 and CDR2 sequences are MRHNA and SNTAGT. This CDR3 comprises 14 residues. The DNA of the CDR3 is TGTGCCAGCAGTGAAGAAGGGGTCACCGGGGAGCTGTTTTTT. Protein: CASSEEGVTGELFF.

The chain links TRBV2 to TRBJ2-1, with D possibly matching TRBD1 (6 bases). Germline-derived CDR1 and CDR2 are SNHLY and FYNNEI. The CDR3 runs 16 residues. V lost 6 bases to trimming and J lost 0 bases, with 15 bases between them. CDR3 residues: CASSHEQGSSYNEQFF. Here the CDR3 DNA reads TGTGCCAGCAGCCACGAGCAGGGGAGCTCCTACAATGAGCAGTTCTTC.

The V gene is TRBV11-3, the J gene TRBJ1-3; possibly TRBD1 for D (5 bases). The CDR3 has 17 residues. CDR1 SGHNT and CDR2 YENEEA come from the germline V gene. Trimming left V 5 bases short and J 0 bases short, with 17 bases between. The CDR3 DNA is TGTGCCAGCAGCAAAAGGGGACGGGGGGACTCTGGAAACACCATATATTTT. Its translation is CASSKRGRGDSGNTIYF.

The genes are TRBV2 and TRBJ2-6, with unresolved D. Per the germline V gene, CDR1 is SNHLY and CDR2 is FYNNEI. V was pared by 6 bases and J by 0 bases, with 6 bases between. The CDR3 spans 14 residues. In nucleotides, the CDR3 is TGTGCCAGCAGGGGGAACTCTGGGGCCAACGTCCTGACTTTC. Protein: CASRGNSGANVLTF.

DNA of the CDR3: TGTGCCAGCAGCCCGAGTTGGCAGAACACCGGGGAGCTGTTTTTT. Translated: CASSPSWQNTGELFF. The rearrangement links TRBV7-8 to TRBJ2-2, with D uncertain. Germline lookup yields CDR1 SGHVS and CDR2 FQNEAQ. CDR3 length: 15 residues. Trimming removed 5 bases at V and 1 base at J, with 11 bases between.

The rearrangement uses TRBV2 and TRBJ2-3; D unresolved. Germline V gene sequence: CDR1 SNHLY, CDR2 FYNNEI. The CDR3 totals 14 residues. V was trimmed by 2 bases and J by 2 bases, leaving 8 bases between them. The CDR3 region has the DNA TGTGCCAGCAGTGAACAGGCATCCACAGATACGCAGTATTTT. It is translated as CASSEQASTDTQYF. The whole variable domain, remainder taken from reference TRBV2 and TRBJ2-3, is EPEVTQTPSHQVTQMGQEVILRCVPISNHLYFYWYRQILGQKVEFLVSFYNNEISEKSEIFDDQFSVERPDGSNFTLKIRSTKLEDSAMYFCASSEQASTDTQYFGPGTRLTVL.

The chain is built from TRBV12-5 and TRBJ2-7; D call uncertain. The V gene's germline CDR1 is LGHNT and CDR2 FRNRAP. The V end was cut by 0 bases, the J end by 3 bases, with 18 bases between. The CDR3 spans 17 residues. As DNA, the CDR3 is TGTGCTAGTGGTTTGGTACAATTCGCCGGCCTAAACTACGAGCAGTACTTC. Its protein product is CASGLVQFAGLNYEQYF.

The V and J genes are TRBV18 and TRBJ2-3, with 10 bases matching TRBD2. This CDR3 comprises 16 residues. Germline trimming cut 1 base from V and 2 bases from J; bases unmatched to any gene: 3. Per germline, CDR1 KGHSH and CDR2 LQKENI. CDR3 in DNA: TGTGCCAGCTCACCACTAGCGGGAGGTTTCACAGATACGCAGTATTTT. It is translated as CASSPLAGGFTDTQYF.

This clone has only one observation. The V and J genes are TRBV5-4 and TRBJ2-3; D unresolved. The CDR3 has 14 residues. V lost 0 bases and J 4 bases, leaving 9 bases between the germline ends. Germline loops: CDR1 SGHNT, CDR2 YYREEE (reference sequence). The CDR3 protein is CASSLGGTSDTQYF. The CDR3 DNA reads TGTGCCAGCAGCTTGGGGGGTACGTCAGATACGCAGTATTTT.

This clone was counted once. Germline is not matched at one junction end, which may reflect a read error. The J gene is TRBJ1-3, the V gene TRBV7-2; unclear D gene. The CDR3 is 15 residues long. CDR1 and CDR2 from the germline V gene are SGHTA and FQGNSA. The CDR3 here is CASSQDQVSGNTIYF. Here the CDR3 DNA reads TGCGCCAGCAGCCAAGATCAGGTATCTGGAAACACCATATATTTT.

The chain is built from TRBV15 and TRBJ1-2; tentative D call: TRBD1 (6 bases). CDR1 and CDR2 (germline): LNHNV, YYDKDF (reference sequence). The CDR3 loop spans 16 amino acids. V was pared by 8 bases and J by 2 bases, with 21 bases between. The CDR3 here is CATWQLGQGLNYGYTF. In nucleotides, the CDR3 is TGTGCCACCTGGCAACTGGGGCAGGGGTTAAACTATGGCTACACCTTC.

V and J are TRBV11-3 and TRBJ2-7; weak D call: TRBD1 (7 bases). V dropped 3 bases and J dropped 7 bases, with 13 bases sitting between them. The CDR3 consists of 13 residues. In germline, CDR1 is SGHNT, CDR2 YENEEA. The CDR3: CASSFETGREQYF. The CDR3, as DNA: TGTGCCAGCAGCTTCGAGACAGGGAGGGAGCAGTACTTC.

In its sample, this clone was seen a few times. The chain joins TRBV7-9 to TRBJ1-1; tentatively, D is TRBD1 (5 bases). V was shortened by 9 bases and J by 2 bases, with 16 bases between the two germline ends. The CDR3 has 14 residues. CDR1 is SEHNR, CDR2 FQNEAQ, per germline (reference sequence). CDR3 bases: TGTGCCAGTCTTAGATTTGGGGCCAACACTGAAGCTTTCTTT. Protein product: CASLRFGANTEAFF. Together with reference TRBV7-9 and TRBJ1-1, the CDR3 gives the full variable domain: DTGVSQNPRHKITKRGQNVTFRCDPISEHNRLYWYRQTLGQGPEFLTYFQNEAQLEKSRLLSDRFSAERPKGSFSTLEIQRTEQGDSAMYLCASLRFGANTEAFFGQGTRLTVV.

The V gene is TRBV5-1, the J gene TRBJ1-6; TRBD1 agrees at 10 bases. The CDR3 totals 15 residues. CDR1 is SGHRS, CDR2 YFSETQ, per germline. V was clipped by 4 bases and J by 6 bases; unmatched bases: 4. In DNA form, the CDR3 reads TGCGCCAGCAGCCCGGGACAGGGGAGTAATTCACCCCTCCACTTT. This codes for CASSPGQGSNSPLHF.

The chain carries TRBV19 and TRBJ1-1; D ambiguous. The CDR3 spans 18 residues. Deletions cut 3 bases from V and 0 bases from J, with 20 bases between. Germline V gene sequence: CDR1 LNHDA, CDR2 SQIVND (reference sequence). The CDR3 sequence: CASSMDRIVDAVNTEAFF. CDR3 DNA sequence: TGTGCCAGTAGTATGGACCGGATAGTGGACGCCGTGAACACTGAAGCTTTCTTT.

A single count supports this clone. The V and J genes are TRBV15 and TRBJ2-3; D is possibly TRBD1 (7 bases). The V gene's germline CDR1 is LNHNV and CDR2 YYDKDF (reference sequence). The V gene lost 1 base and the J gene lost 4 bases, with 9 bases spanning the gap. This CDR3 spans 14 amino acids. The CDR3 nucleotides read TGTGCCACCAGCAGAGGCGGGACAGCAGATACGCAGTATTTT. Translating it yields CATSRGGTADTQYF.